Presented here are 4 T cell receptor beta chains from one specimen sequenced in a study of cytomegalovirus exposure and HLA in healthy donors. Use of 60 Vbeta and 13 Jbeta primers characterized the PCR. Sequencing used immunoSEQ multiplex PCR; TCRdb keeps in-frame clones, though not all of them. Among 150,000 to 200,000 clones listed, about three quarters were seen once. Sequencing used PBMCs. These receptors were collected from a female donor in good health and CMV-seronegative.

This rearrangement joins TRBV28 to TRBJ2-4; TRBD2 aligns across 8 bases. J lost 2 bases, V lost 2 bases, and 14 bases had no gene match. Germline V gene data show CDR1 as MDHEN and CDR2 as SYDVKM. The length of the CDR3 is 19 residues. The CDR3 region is CASSLLWREEPLSKNIQYF. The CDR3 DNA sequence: TGTGCCAGCAGTTTACTTTGGCGGGAGGAACCCCTGTCCAAAAACATTCAGTACTTC.

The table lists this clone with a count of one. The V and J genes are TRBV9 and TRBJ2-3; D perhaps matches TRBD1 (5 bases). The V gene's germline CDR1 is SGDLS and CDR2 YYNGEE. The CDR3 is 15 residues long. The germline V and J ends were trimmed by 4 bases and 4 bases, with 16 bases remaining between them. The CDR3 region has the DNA TGTGCCAGCAGCCCACACAGGATTACAGCAGATACGCAGTATTTT. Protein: CASSPHRITADTQYF.

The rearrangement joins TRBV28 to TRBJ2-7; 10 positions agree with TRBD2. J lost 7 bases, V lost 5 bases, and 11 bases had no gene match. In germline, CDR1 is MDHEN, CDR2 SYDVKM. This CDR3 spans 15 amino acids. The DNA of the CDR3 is TGTGCCAGCAGTCCCCCCCCTAGCGGGAGCAGTGAGCAGTACTTC. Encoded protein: CASSPPPSGSSEQYF.

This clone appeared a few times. The CDR3 DNA reads TGTGCCAGTAGTCCCCAGGGCTATCTGCCCCAGCATTTT. It translates to CASSPQGYLPQHF. V gene TRBV19 combines with J gene TRBJ1-5; maybe TRBD1 (5 bases). This CDR3 region has 13 residues. V lost 5 bases and J lost 9, with 14 bases in between. Germline lookup yields CDR1 LNHDA and CDR2 SQIVND (reference sequence).